This T cell receptor (beta chain) was captured in a study of T cell responses to AZD1222 COVID-19 vaccine. Study-level points and caveats: After the peak T cell response, and only then, were repertoires sampled. The number of AZD1222 recipients seropositive at baseline was only five to seven. In a largely white British group with more females than males, clonal diversity was possibly underestimated.

The CDR3 runs to 13 residues. Germline V CDR1 and CDR2: MRHNA, SNTAGT. Losses at the gene ends were 2 bases for V and 6 bases for J; bases not matched to a gene: 1. Sequenced by immunoSEQ multiplex PCR; TCRdb stores in-frame clones only, minus some. The sample holds roughly 99,000 clones, approximately 89% seen once. On this clone itself: Its antigen is as yet unknown.

This chain uses TRBV6-4 with TRBJ2-3; 8 nucleotides line up with TRBD1. Sequences were derived from peripheral blood, sampled 28 days after the second AZD1222 dose. The sequence was collected from an adult who received the AZD1222 COVID-19 vaccine. CDR3 amino acids: CASSDQGADTQYF. The DNA for the CDR3 is TGTGCCAGCAGTGACCAGGGGGCGGATACGCAGTATTTT.